This TCR beta chain was captured by sequencing in a study of blood T cell repertoires in COVID-19. Study details: Acute-phase and convalescent COVID-19 samples originated in the United States, Italy and Spain.

Trimming removed 3 bases at V and 0 bases at J, with 11 bases between. Per germline, CDR1 LGHDT and CDR2 YNNKEL (reference sequence). This CDR3 spans 15 amino acids. As processed by the authors: Amplification with reference gene primers provided the estimates of nucleated cell counts. Sequencing used immunoSEQ multiplex PCR; TCRdb keeps in-frame clones, though not all of them. The V and J calls and clone size come from that table; D and trimming were worked out from the DNA. The sample has 120,000 or so clones, over 80% seen once. The origin of this receptor is a man in his sixties or seventies with acute or convalescent COVID-19. The V gene is TRBV3-1 (or the pseudogene TRBV3-2), the J gene TRBJ1-2; D may be TRBD1 (5 bases). The source material was peripheral blood. CDR3 nucleotides: TGTGCCAGCAGCCAGATGACAGCAGCTAACTATGGCTACACCTTC. Its translation is CASSQMTAANYGYTF.